This T cell receptor (beta chain) was found in a study of blood T cell repertoires in COVID-19. CDR3 size: 16 residues. J gave up 9 bases and V 1 base, and 10 bases lay outside the gene matches. Germline CDR1 SGHVS, CDR2 FNYEAQ. TCRdb's table, derived via immunoSEQ multiplex PCR, lists solely in-frame clones and lacks some. The sample gives more than 80,000 clones, 60% to 80% of which show up once; around 0.92% is in the top ten. The specimen was peripheral blood. This TCR was recovered from a human donor with acute or convalescent COVID-19. The donor label of this sample is uncertain. V usage is TRBV7-6 and J usage is TRBJ2-5, with 11 nucleotides matching TRBD2. CDR3 sequence: CASSLGTSGPSVAQYF. CDR3 in DNA: TGTGCCAGCAGCTTAGGGACTAGCGGGCCCTCTGTGGCCCAGTACTTC. Looking up the rest from reference TRBV7-6 and TRBJ2-5 gives the full variable domain: GAGVSQSPRYKVTKRGQDVALRCDPISGHVSLYWYRQALGQGPEFLTYFNYEAQQDKSGLPNDRFSAERPEGSISTLTIQRTEQRDSAMYRCASSLGTSGPSVAQYFGPGTRLLVL.